A selection of T cell receptor beta chains follows, all from one sample in a study of response to subunit inactivated influenza vaccine. Via MiXCR, TCRdb re-called the RT-PCR reads, giving one row per CDR3 protein. The table has approximately 730,000 distinct CDR3 sequences, about 15% seen once. The source was PBMCs from blood, collected 14 to 15 days before vaccination. Source of these receptors: a man aged 45 to 65 who received an inactivated influenza vaccine. Each CDR3 is given with its conserved first and last residue. The D gene is left open where the match is weak. Clone size is given for some rows only: seen once, a few or many times, or a class if the clone is expanded.

j_call | clone_size | v_call | d_call | cdr3_nt | cdr3_aa
TRBJ2-1 | - | TRBV29-1 | TRBD2 | TGCAGCGTTGAAGATAGATCTAGCGGGATCTACAAAGAGCAGTTCTTC | CSVEDRSSGIYKEQFF
TRBJ2-3 | - | TRBV28 | - | TGTGCCAGCAGTTTACCCCTCACCGGGAAGGCGCAGTATTTT | CASSLPLTGKAQYF
TRBJ1-1 | few | TRBV29-1 | - | TGCAGCGCCACAACCGGGCAGAACACTGAAGCTTTCTTT | CSATTGQNTEAFF
TRBJ1-5 | few | TRBV7-2 | - | TGTGCCAGCAGCTTAGTGCAGGGCGAACAGCCCCAGCATTTT | CASSLVQGEQPQHF
TRBJ1-3 | many | TRBV5-1 | - | TGCGCCAGCAGCCCGGAGGGATATGGAAACACCATATATTTT | CASSPEGYGNTIYF
TRBJ2-1 | - | TRBV6-5 | TRBD2 | TGTGCCAGCGGATCTTGGACTAGCTACTTCTTC | CASGSWTSYFF
TRBJ2-3 | few | TRBV6-5 | - | TGTGCCAGCAGCCCCTCGAGGGGGGCCACCACAGATACGCAGTATTTT | CASSPSRGATTDTQYF
TRBJ2-1 | few | TRBV5-1 | TRBD1 | TGCGCCAGCAGCGCCGGGACAGGGTATACCAATGAGCAGTTCTTC | CASSAGTGYTNEQFF
TRBJ2-3 | few | TRBV5-5 | - | TGTGCCAGCAGCTTGGAGAGTCGGGGGAACACAGATACGCAGTATTTT | CASSLESRGNTDTQYF
TRBJ2-1 | many | TRBV12-3/TRBV12-4 | - | TGTGCCAGCAGTCCCCGAAATAGCAGAGAGCAGTTCTTC | CASSPRNSREQFF
TRBJ1-2 | many | TRBV10-3 | - | TGTGCCATCAGTGACCCGGGGAAAGGTAACTATGGCTACACCTTC | CAISDPGKGNYGYTF
TRBJ2-7 | - | TRBV7-2 | - | TGTGCCAGCAGCCCATTCCATTCCTACGAGCAGTACTTC | CASSPFHSYEQYF
TRBJ2-3 | few | TRBV7-2 | - | TGTGCCAGCAGCTTAGTTGGGGTACTTTCAGATACGCAGTATTTT | CASSLVGVLSDTQYF
TRBJ2-6 | many | TRBV5-1 | TRBD1 | TGCGCCAGCAGCTTGGTGACAGGGGGCGCGTCTGGGGCCAACGTCCTGACTTTC | CASSLVTGGASGANVLTF
TRBJ2-4 | - | TRBV12-3/TRBV12-4 | - | TGTGCCAGCAGTACGACTAGAACGATTCAGTACTTC | CASSTTRTIQYF
TRBJ2-1 | - | TRBV5-1 | - | TGCGCCAGCAGCTTGGGTGCCGGGGGGCCAGTTGAGCAGTTCTTC | CASSLGAGGPVEQFF
TRBJ2-1 | - | TRBV5-1 | TRBD2 | TGCGCCAGCAGCTCCGGGCCACCGGGGGGTAATGAGCAGTTCTTC | CASSSGPPGGNEQFF
TRBJ2-1 | - | TRBV20-1 | - | TGCAGTGCTGTGGACAGATATGAGCAGTTCTTC | CSAVDRYEQFF
TRBJ2-3 | few | TRBV20-1 | - | TGCAGTGCGAATACGGGACTCGTGGGCACAGATACGCAGTATTTT | CSANTGLVGTDTQYF
TRBJ1-6 | - | TRBV3-1 | - | TGTGCCAGCAGCCCGGTCAGGGGCCGCGGGAATTCACCCCTCCACTTT | CASSPVRGRGNSPLHF
TRBJ2-5 | many | TRBV18 | - | TGTGCCAGCTCATCTCTGAAAGAGACCCAGTACTTC | CASSSLKETQYF
TRBJ2-7 | few | TRBV11-2 | - | TGTGCCAGCAGCTTAGATCCTAGAGGCCACCAGTACTTC | CASSLDPRGHQYF
TRBJ1-1 | - | TRBV5-5 | - | TGTGCCAGCAGCATTGGACCGGACACTGAAGCTTTCTTT | CASSIGPDTEAFF
TRBJ2-3 | - | TRBV28 | - | TGTGCCAGCAGTTTCTCGCCGTGGGATACGCAGTATTTT | CASSFSPWDTQYF
TRBJ2-1 | few | TRBV7-2 | TRBD2 | TGTGCCAGCAGCCGATCTCTAGCGGGAGGGGCCTACAATGAGCAGTTCTTC | CASSRSLAGGAYNEQFF
TRBJ2-3 | - | TRBV28 | - | TGTGCCAGCAATGTCGTCCAAACCAGGACCCAGTATTTT | CASNVVQTRTQYF
TRBJ2-3 | - | TRBV4-3 | TRBD1 | TGCGCCAGCAGCCAAGAGAGCAGGGGGCGCGGAGATACGCAGTATTTT | CASSQESRGRGDTQYF
TRBJ1-2 | - | TRBV4-2 | - | TGTGCCAGCAGCCGTCCCGGGACGGTCGACTATGGCTACACCTTC | CASSRPGTVDYGYTF
TRBJ2-3 | few | TRBV11-2 | - | TGTGCCAGCAGCTTAGTCCGGGGGGCGGAGGGCACAGATACGCAGTATTTT | CASSLVRGAEGTDTQYF
TRBJ2-1 | - | TRBV5-1 | TRBD2 | TGCGCCAGCAGCTTGGGACTAGCGGTTTCTGTGTATGAGCAGTTCTTC | CASSLGLAVSVYEQFF
TRBJ2-1 | many | TRBV5-1 | - | TGCGCCAGCAGCTTGGACTCCTTCGGTGAGCAGTTCTTC | CASSLDSFGEQFF
TRBJ2-7 | - | TRBV10-3 | - | TGTGCCATCAGAGGGGTTCCCTCCTACGAGCAGTACTTC | CAIRGVPSYEQYF
TRBJ2-3 | many | TRBV5-1 | TRBD1 | TGCGCCAGCAGCTTGGAGGGACAGGTTACGCAGTATTTT | CASSLEGQVTQYF
TRBJ1-2 | - | TRBV15 | - | TGTGCCACCAGCAGAGCAGAACAGTTGGGAGGCTACACCTTC | CATSRAEQLGGYTF
TRBJ2-1 | few | TRBV9 | - | TGTGCCAGCAGCGTAGGCCCCTCCTCCTACAATGAGCAGTTCTTC | CASSVGPSSYNEQFF
TRBJ1-5 | many | TRBV20-1 | TRBD1 | TGCAGTGCTAGAGTTCCACAGGGGAAGCCCCAGCATTTT | CSARVPQGKPQHF
TRBJ2-1 | few | TRBV7-3 | TRBD2 | TGTGCCAGCAGCTCAAGCTCGGGGGGCTACAATGAGCAGTTCTTC | CASSSSSGGYNEQFF
TRBJ2-2 | few | TRBV20-1 | TRBD2 | TGCAGTGCTCTAGCGGGGGTGAACACCGGGGAGCTGTTTTTT | CSALAGVNTGELFF
TRBJ2-1 | few | TRBV20-1 | - | TGCAGTGCTAGGCCTCCGGGACTTATCTACAATGAGCAGTTCTTC | CSARPPGLIYNEQFF
TRBJ2-1 | - | TRBV5-1 | TRBD1 | TGCGCCAGCAGCTTGGGGCAGGGGGTCCACAATGAGCAGTTCTTC | CASSLGQGVHNEQFF
TRBJ2-5 | few | TRBV15 | - | TGTGCCACCAGCCCACGGAGGGATAGCCCCTGGACCCAGTACTTC | CATSPRRDSPWTQYF
TRBJ2-3 | few | TRBV28 | TRBD2 | TGTGCCAGCAGTCCTAGCGGGACTAGCACAGATACGCAGTATTTT | CASSPSGTSTDTQYF
TRBJ2-1 | few | TRBV5-1 | - | TGCGCCAGCAGCTTACAGACGGGAGCCACCTCCGGTAATGAGCAGTTCTTC | CASSLQTGATSGNEQFF
TRBJ1-1 | - | TRBV6-5 | - | TGTGCCAGCCAGACCGTAGGCACTGAAGCTTTCTTT | CASQTVGTEAFF
TRBJ2-3 | - | TRBV5-6 | - | TGTGCCAGCAGCTTGGAGAACGAGAGGGTCGGCACAGATACGCAGTATTTT | CASSLENERVGTDTQYF
TRBJ1-6 | few | TRBV12-3/TRBV12-4 | TRBD1 | TGTGCCAGCAGTTTCCGGGACAGTAATTCACCCCTCCACTTT | CASSFRDSNSPLHF
TRBJ2-5 | - | TRBV7-9 | - | TGTGCCAGCAGCCCTCCCCGCGGGGGCTACGTCCAAGAGACCCAGTACTTC | CASSPPRGGYVQETQYF
TRBJ1-6 | few | TRBV4-3 | - | TGCGCCAGCAGCCATGCTGCAAGGAGGGAACCCCTCCACTTT | CASSHAARREPLHF
TRBJ2-7 | - | TRBV28 | TRBD1 | TGTGCCAGCAGTTCCGGGACAGTCCTCTCCTACGAGCAGTACTTC | CASSSGTVLSYEQYF
TRBJ2-2 | few | TRBV7-9 | TRBD1 | TGTGCCAGCAGCGCCAATCCGGGACAGGGGCACACCGGGGAGCTGTTTTTT | CASSANPGQGHTGELFF
TRBJ2-7 | - | TRBV5-1 | - | TGCGCCAGCAGCTTCTTAGCGGTTTCCAATTACGAGCAGTACTTC | CASSFLAVSNYEQYF
TRBJ1-6 | - | TRBV10-3 | TRBD1 | TGTGCCATCAGTGACCCGGGACAGGCTAATTCACCCCTCCACTTT | CAISDPGQANSPLHF
TRBJ2-6 | few | TRBV7-2 | TRBD1 | TGTGCCAGCAGCTTAGCTGAGGGGGCCGGGGCCAACGTCCTGACTTTC | CASSLAEGAGANVLTF
TRBJ2-1 | many | TRBV5-1 | - | TGCGCCAGCAGACTGGGAAGGGGTGAGCAGTTCTTC | CASRLGRGEQFF